Below, one T cell receptor beta chain is given with its context. The ends were cut back, 0 bases at V and 2 bases at J, with 2 bases in the middle. The CDR3 runs to 12 residues. Germline V CDR1 and CDR2: SGHNT, YYREEE (reference sequence). The data derive from a study of control samples from healthy donors and cancer patients. The data were produced by immunoSEQ multiplex PCR, yet TCRdb's version contains in-frame clones alone and is incomplete. The sample consists of roughly 120,000 clones, just over 90% of them appearing once. The chain links TRBV5-4 to TRBJ1-1; D is uncertain. The source is a man over 45 with head and neck cancer. Sequenced sample: PBMCs. The CDR3 nucleotides are TGTGCCAGCAGCTTGGTAAACACTGAAGCTTTCTTT. It is translated as CASSLVNTEAFF. Based on the CDR3 plus reference TRBV5-4 and TRBJ1-1, the full variable domain is ETGVTQSPTHLIKTRGQQVTLRCSSQSGHNTVSWYQQALGQGPQFIFQYYREEENGRGNFPPRFSGLQFPNYSSELNVNALELDDSALYLCASSLVNTEAFFGQGTRLTVV.